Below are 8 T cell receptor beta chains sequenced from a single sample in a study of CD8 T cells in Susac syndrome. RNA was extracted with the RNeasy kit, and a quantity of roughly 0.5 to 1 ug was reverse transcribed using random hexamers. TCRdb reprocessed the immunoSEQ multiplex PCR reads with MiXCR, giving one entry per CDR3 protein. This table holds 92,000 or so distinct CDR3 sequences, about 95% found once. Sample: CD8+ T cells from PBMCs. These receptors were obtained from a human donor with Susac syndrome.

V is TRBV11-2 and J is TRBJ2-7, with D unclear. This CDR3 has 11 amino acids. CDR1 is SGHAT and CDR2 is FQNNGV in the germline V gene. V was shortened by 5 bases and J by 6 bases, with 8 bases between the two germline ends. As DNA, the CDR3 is TGTGCCAGCAGCGTTACCCCCGAGCAGTACTTC. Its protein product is CASSVTPEQYF.

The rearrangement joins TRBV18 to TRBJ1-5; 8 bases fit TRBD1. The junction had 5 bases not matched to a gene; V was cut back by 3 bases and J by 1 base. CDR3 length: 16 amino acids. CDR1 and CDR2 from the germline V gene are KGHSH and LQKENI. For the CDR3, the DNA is TGTGCCAGCTCACCGTCCTACAGGGGGAGCAATCAGCCCCAGCATTTT. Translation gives CASSPSYRGSNQPQHF. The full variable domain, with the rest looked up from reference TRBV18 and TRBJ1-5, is NAGVMQNPRHLVRRRGQEARLRCSPMKGHSHVYWYRQLPEEGLKFMVYLQKENIIDESGMPKERFSAEFPKEGPSILRIQQVVRGDSAAYFCASSPSYRGSNQPQHFGDGTRLSIL.

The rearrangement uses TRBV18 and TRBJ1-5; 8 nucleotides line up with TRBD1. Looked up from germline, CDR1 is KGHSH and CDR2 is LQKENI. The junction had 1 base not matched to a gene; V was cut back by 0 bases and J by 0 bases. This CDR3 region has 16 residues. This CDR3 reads CASSPPTGDSNQPQHF. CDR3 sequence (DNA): TGTGCCAGCTCACCACCGACAGGGGATAGCAATCAGCCCCAGCATTTT.

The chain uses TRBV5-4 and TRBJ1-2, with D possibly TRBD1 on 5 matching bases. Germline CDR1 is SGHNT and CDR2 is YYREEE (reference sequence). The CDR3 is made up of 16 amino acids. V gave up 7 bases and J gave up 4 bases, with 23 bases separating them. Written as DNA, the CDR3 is TGTGCCAGCCACGATTCGGGACTATCAAACCCCTATGGCTACACCTTC. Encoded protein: CASHDSGLSNPYGYTF.

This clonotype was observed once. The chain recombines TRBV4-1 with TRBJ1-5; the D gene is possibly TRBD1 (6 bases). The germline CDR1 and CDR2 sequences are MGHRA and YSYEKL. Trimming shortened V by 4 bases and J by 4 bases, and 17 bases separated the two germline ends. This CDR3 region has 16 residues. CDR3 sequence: CASSPPGTPLNQPQHF. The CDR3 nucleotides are TGCGCCAGCAGCCCACCCGGGACACCACTTAATCAGCCCCAGCATTTT.

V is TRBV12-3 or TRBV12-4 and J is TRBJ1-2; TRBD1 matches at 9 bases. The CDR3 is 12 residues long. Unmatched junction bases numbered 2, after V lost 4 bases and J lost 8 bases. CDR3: CASSWTGDGYTF. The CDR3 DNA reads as TGTGCCAGCAGTTGGACAGGGGACGGCTACACCTTC.

The CDR3 loop is CASSIGGNTEAFF. The CDR3, as DNA: TGTGCCAGTAGTATAGGGGGGAACACTGAAGCTTTCTTT. V gene TRBV19 combines with J gene TRBJ1-1; D ambiguous. Trimming shortened V by 1 base and J by 1 base, and 4 bases separated the two germline ends. This CDR3 region has 13 residues. Germline lookup yields CDR1 LNHDA and CDR2 SQIVND (reference sequence). The full variable domain, rest sourced from reference TRBV19 and TRBJ1-1, is DGGITQSPKYLFRKEGQNVTLSCEQNLNHDAMYWYRQDPGQGLRLIYYSQIVNDFQKGDIAEGYSVSREKKESFPLTVTSAQKNPTAFYLCASSIGGNTEAFFGQGTRLTVV.

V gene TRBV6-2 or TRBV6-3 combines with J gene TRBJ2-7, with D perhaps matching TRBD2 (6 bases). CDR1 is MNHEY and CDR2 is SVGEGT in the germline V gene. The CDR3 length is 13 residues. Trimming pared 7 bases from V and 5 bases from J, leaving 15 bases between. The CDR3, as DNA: TGTGCCAGCAACGGGGGTGGTCGGGACGAGCAGTACTTC. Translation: CASNGGGRDEQYF.